These T cell receptor beta chains were read from a single sample in a study of T cell repertoires in cytomegalovirus infection. A single record per CDR3 protein comes from TCRdb applying MiXCR to the reads. Of hundreds of thousands of distinct CDR3 sequences listed, 31% are singletons. Input material: PBMCs. Receptors originate from a human donor in good health (CMV status not recorded). Some clones in this sample may be carry-over from other donors' samples. Each CDR3 is given with its conserved first and last residue. The order of the fields is D gene, J gene, clone size, V gene, CDR3 DNA, CDR3 protein. The D gene is left open where the match is weak. Size is stated for part of the rows, as once, few or many counts, or as a class when the clone is expanded.

- TRBJ2-6 many TRBV6-6 TGTGCCAGCAGTTACTATTCCCCTACTGGGGCCAACGTCCTGACTTTC CASSYYSPTGANVLTF
TRBD1 TRBJ1-1 - TRBV6-2/TRBV6-3 TGTGCCAGCAGTTACGGAGGGACAGGTTTGAACACTGAAGCTTTCTTT CASSYGGTGLNTEAFF
- TRBJ1-2 many TRBV7-2 TGTGCCAGCAGCGACCCCGGGACGCTGGGCTATGGCTACACCTTC CASSDPGTLGYGYTF
TRBD1 TRBJ1-5 - TRBV20-1 TGCAGTGCTAGAAGAGGGACAGGGACGTCCCAGCATTTT CSARRGTGTSQHF
- TRBJ1-6 - TRBV2 TGTGCCAGCAGTGAAGCGCTTCGTGGCGCCTCACCCCTCCACTTT CASSEALRGASPLHF
- TRBJ1-1 - TRBV28 TGTGCCAGCAGTGGCCTTTTGATCGGGCGACTGAACACTGAAGCTTTCTTT CASSGLLIGRLNTEAFF
- TRBJ1-3 - TRBV15 TGTGCCACCAGCAGAGATCGAGCCCCCGGGAACACCATATATTTT CATSRDRAPGNTIYF
- TRBJ2-5 few TRBV5-1 TGCGCCAGCAGCCCCAGCGCGTGGGGAGGTCCGGGAGAGACCCAGTACTTC CASSPSAWGGPGETQYF
TRBD1 TRBJ2-1 few TRBV11-2 TGTGCCAGCAGCTCCAGACAGGGCTCCAATGAGCAGTTCTTC CASSSRQGSNEQFF
TRBD2 TRBJ2-5 many TRBV28 TGTGCCAGCAGCCCGGGACTAGCGGGGGAACAAGAGACCCAGTACTTC CASSPGLAGEQETQYF
- TRBJ2-7 few TRBV12-5 TGTGCTAGTGCTTCTTCAGGGATCCCCTACGAGCAGTACTTC CASASSGIPYEQYF
- TRBJ1-6 - TRBV6-5 TGTGCCAGCAGTTACCCGGGTCCCGTCTCACCCCTCCACTTT CASSYPGPVSPLHF
- TRBJ1-6 - TRBV2 TGTGCCAGTATCCAGGACGGTAATTCACCCCTCCACTTT CASIQDGNSPLHF
TRBD1 TRBJ2-7 - TRBV4-1 TGCGCCAGCAGCCTAGGACAGGGGGATTTCTACGAGCAGTACTTC CASSLGQGDFYEQYF
- TRBJ1-6 few TRBV2 TGTGCCAGCACGGCCGCATCTAATTCACCCCTCCACTTT CASTAASNSPLHF
TRBD1 TRBJ1-1 - TRBV19 TGTGCCAGTAGTTCGGACAGGGGCGTGAACACTGAAGCTTTCTTT CASSSDRGVNTEAFF
TRBD2 TRBJ2-1 - TRBV2 TGTGCCAGCAGAGGGGGACGGGGGGGCTTCTACAATGAGCAGTTCTTC CASRGGRGGFYNEQFF
- TRBJ1-2 few TRBV15 TGTGCCACCAGCAGAGGGTCCGCAGGGGAAGGGTATGGCTACACCTTC CATSRGSAGEGYGYTF
- TRBJ2-7 few TRBV5-6 TGTGCCAGCAGCGGCTGGGGGGACGAGCAGTACTTC CASSGWGDEQYF
- TRBJ2-2 - TRBV2 TGTGCCAGCAGTGAAGAATGGTGGGACGCGGTACGCACCGGGGAGCTGTTTTTT CASSEEWWDAVRTGELFF
TRBD2 TRBJ2-2 - TRBV5-1 TGCGCCAGCAGCCCGAGCGGGGGCCAAAGAACCGGGGAGCTGTTTTTT CASSPSGGQRTGELFF
- TRBJ2-4 - TRBV7-8 TGTGCCAGCACTAATCGGGACATCGGGTCGGGGGCCAAAAACATTCAGTACTTC CASTNRDIGSGAKNIQYF
- TRBJ1-1 - TRBV7-6 TGTGCCAGCAGCTTTGGACGAGGGACTGCTGAAGCTTTCTTT CASSFGRGTAEAFF
- TRBJ1-5 - TRBV6-2/TRBV6-3 TGTGCCAGCAGTTCCCCGACAGGAGCCCAGCATTTT CASSSPTGAQHF
TRBD1 TRBJ2-1 many TRBV7-2 TGTGCCAGCAGCTTAGGAGGGACAGCCTCCTACAATGAGCAGTTCTTC CASSLGGTASYNEQFF
- TRBJ2-5 few TRBV6-1 TGTGCCAGCAGACCGACAGGCCCCGAGACCCAGTACTTC CASRPTGPETQYF
TRBD2 TRBJ2-1 - TRBV20-1 TGCAGTGCTAGAGCCCCCCTAGCGGGGGGGTCAAGGGATGAGCAGTTCTTC CSARAPLAGGSRDEQFF
- TRBJ1-1 - TRBV6-2/TRBV6-3 TGTGCCAGCAGTTACTGGGGGAAAGCTGAAGCTTTCTTT CASSYWGKAEAFF
- TRBJ1-6 - TRBV11-1 TGTGCCAGCAGCGGGGAGCTCTATAATTCACCCCTCCACTTT CASSGELYNSPLHF
TRBD2 TRBJ2-7 - TRBV7-2 TGTGCCAGCAGCCCTCAGCGGGGGACCTTCTACGAGCAGTACTTC CASSPQRGTFYEQYF
- TRBJ2-5 few TRBV27 TGTGCCAGCAGTTTTCGATGGGGAGATCAAGAGACCCAGTACTTC CASSFRWGDQETQYF
TRBD2 TRBJ2-3 - TRBV20-1 TGCAGTCCTACGGAACTAGCGGTGGATACGCAGTATTTT CSPTELAVDTQYF
- TRBJ2-7 many TRBV7-2 TGTGCCAGCAGCTTAGGTGGGGGGCGCTCCGAGCAGTACTTC CASSLGGGRSEQYF
- TRBJ1-1 - TRBV5-1 TGCGCCAGCAGTCATACAGAGGGGAACACTGAAGCTTTCTTT CASSHTEGNTEAFF
- TRBJ1-2 many TRBV7-8 TGTGCCAGCAGCTTAGGATACGGGTATCGGGGCTACACCTTC CASSLGYGYRGYTF
TRBD1 TRBJ2-7 few TRBV10-2 TGCGCCAGCAGTGACCCTGGGACAGTTAACTACGAGCAGTACTTC CASSDPGTVNYEQYF
- TRBJ1-5 - TRBV7-8 TGTGCCAGCAGCCACGACAGTAATCAGCCCCAGCATTTT CASSHDSNQPQHF
- TRBJ1-1 - TRBV6-1 TGTGCCAGCAGTGAAAAAAGAGGGGCAGGGGTCTCAGCTTTCTTT CASSEKRGAGVSAFF
- TRBJ1-2 many TRBV7-2 TGTGCCAGCAGCTTAGCCGGACAGGGCTACACCTTC CASSLAGQGYTF
- TRBJ1-5 few TRBV24-1 TGTGCCACCAAGATCCTCGGCAGGGAGCAGGGTAGCAATCAGCCCCAGCATTTT CATKILGREQGSNQPQHF
- TRBJ1-5 - TRBV7-2 TGTGCCAGCAGCTTAGAACCGGGACGTAATCAGCCCCAGCATTTT CASSLEPGRNQPQHF
TRBD2 TRBJ2-7 many TRBV7-2 TGTGCCAGCAGCTCGCAGGGACTAGCGGGGGGCAGGGAGCAGTACTTC CASSSQGLAGGREQYF
- TRBJ2-3 - TRBV7-2 TGTGCCAGCAGCCCAGTGGGTAATCGAGCGGATACGCAGTATTTT CASSPVGNRADTQYF
- TRBJ2-5 few TRBV6-5 TGTGCCAGCAGCTACCGGGACGACCAAGAGACCCAGTACTTC CASSYRDDQETQYF